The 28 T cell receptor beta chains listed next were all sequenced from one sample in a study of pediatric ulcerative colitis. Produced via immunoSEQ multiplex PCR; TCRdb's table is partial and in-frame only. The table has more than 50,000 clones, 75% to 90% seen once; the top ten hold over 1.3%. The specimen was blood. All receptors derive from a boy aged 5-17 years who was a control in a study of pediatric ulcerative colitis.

In DNA, the CDR3 is TGTGCCAGTAGTATACTCCGGGGGGCAACTGAAGCTTTCTTT. Translating it yields CASSILRGATEAFF. The chain combines TRBV19 with TRBJ1-1; D is perhaps TRBD1 (6 bases). The CDR3 runs 14 residues. The germline V and J ends were trimmed by 2 bases and 5 bases, with 12 bases remaining between them. Germline CDR1 is LNHDA and CDR2 is SQIVND (reference sequence). The whole variable domain, remainder taken from reference TRBV19 and TRBJ1-1, is DGGITQSPKYLFRKEGQNVTLSCEQNLNHDAMYWYRQDPGQGLRLIYYSQIVNDFQKGDIAEGYSVSREKKESFPLTVTSAQKNPTAFYLCASSILRGATEAFFGQGTRLTVV.

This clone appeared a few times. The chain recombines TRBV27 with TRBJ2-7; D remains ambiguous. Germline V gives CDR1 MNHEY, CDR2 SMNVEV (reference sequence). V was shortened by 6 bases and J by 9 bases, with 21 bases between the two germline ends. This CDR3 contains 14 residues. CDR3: CASRSTSRYLRQYF. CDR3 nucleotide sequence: TGTGCCAGCAGGTCAACATCCCGCTACCTTAGGCAGTACTTC.

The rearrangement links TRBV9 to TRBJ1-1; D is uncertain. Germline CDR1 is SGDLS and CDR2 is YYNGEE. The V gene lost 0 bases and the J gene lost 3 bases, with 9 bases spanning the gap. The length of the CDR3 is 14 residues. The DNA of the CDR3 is TGTGCCAGCAGCGTAGGTTCGCGCTACACTGAAGCTTTCTTT. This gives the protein CASSVGSRYTEAFF. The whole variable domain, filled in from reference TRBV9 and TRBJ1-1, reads DSGVTQTPKHLITATGQRVTLRCSPRSGDLSVYWYQQSLDQGLQFLIQYYNGEERAKGNILERFSAQQFPDLHSELNLSSLELGDSALYFCASSVGSRYTEAFFGQGTRLTVV.

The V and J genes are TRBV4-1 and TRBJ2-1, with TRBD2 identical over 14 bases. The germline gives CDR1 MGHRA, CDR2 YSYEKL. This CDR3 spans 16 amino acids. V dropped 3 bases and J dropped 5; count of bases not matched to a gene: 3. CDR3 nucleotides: TGCGCCAGCAGCCACCGACTAGCGGGAGGGCACAATGAGCAGTTCTTC. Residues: CASSHRLAGGHNEQFF.

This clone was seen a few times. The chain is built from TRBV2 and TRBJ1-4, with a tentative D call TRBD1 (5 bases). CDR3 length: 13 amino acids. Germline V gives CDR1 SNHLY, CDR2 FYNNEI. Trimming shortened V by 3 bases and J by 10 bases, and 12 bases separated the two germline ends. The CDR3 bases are TGTGCCAGCAGTGATAGGGGTACAGGAAAACTGTTTTTT. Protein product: CASSDRGTGKLFF.

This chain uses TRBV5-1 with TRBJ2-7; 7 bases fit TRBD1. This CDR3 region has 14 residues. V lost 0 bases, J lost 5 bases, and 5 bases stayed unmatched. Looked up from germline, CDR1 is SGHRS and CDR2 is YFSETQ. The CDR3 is CASSLGDRRNEQYF. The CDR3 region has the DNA TGCGCCAGCAGCTTGGGGGACAGACGTAACGAGCAGTACTTC. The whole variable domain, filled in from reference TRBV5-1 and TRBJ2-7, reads KAGVTQTPRYLIKTRGQQVTLSCSPISGHRSVSWYQQTPGQGLQFLFEYFSETQRNKGNFPGRFSGRQFSNSRSEMNVSTLELGDSALYLCASSLGDRRNEQYFGPGTRLTVT.

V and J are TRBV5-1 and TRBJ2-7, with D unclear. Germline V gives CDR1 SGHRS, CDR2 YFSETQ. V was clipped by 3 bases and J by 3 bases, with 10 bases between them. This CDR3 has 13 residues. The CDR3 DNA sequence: TGCGCCAGCAGCTCAATCTTGGACTACGAGCAGTACTTC. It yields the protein CASSSILDYEQYF.

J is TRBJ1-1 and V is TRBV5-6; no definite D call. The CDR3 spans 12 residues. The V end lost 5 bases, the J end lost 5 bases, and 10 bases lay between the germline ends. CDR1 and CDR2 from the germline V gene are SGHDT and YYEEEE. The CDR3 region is CASRRRDTEAFF. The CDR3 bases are TGTGCCAGCAGGAGGAGGGATACTGAAGCTTTCTTT.

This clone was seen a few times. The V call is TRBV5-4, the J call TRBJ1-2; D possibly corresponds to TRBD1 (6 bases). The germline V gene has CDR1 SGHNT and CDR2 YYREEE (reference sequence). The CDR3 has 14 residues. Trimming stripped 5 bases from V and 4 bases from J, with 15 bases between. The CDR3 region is CASSYLDRSYGYTF. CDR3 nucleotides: TGTGCCAGCAGTTATCTAGACAGGTCCTATGGCTACACCTTC.

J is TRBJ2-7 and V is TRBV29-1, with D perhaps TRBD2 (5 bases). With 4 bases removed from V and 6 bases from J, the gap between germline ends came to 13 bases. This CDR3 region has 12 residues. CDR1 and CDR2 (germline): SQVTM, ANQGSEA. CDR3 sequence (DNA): TGCAGCGTTGGGTCTAGCTCCCTCGAGCAGTACTTC. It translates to CSVGSSSLEQYF.

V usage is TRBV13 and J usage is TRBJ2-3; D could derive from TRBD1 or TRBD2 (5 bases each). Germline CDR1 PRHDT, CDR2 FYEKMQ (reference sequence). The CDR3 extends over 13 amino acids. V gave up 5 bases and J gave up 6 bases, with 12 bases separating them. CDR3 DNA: TGTGCCAGCAGCGTTGGGACGCCCGATACGCAGTATTTT. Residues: CASSVGTPDTQYF.

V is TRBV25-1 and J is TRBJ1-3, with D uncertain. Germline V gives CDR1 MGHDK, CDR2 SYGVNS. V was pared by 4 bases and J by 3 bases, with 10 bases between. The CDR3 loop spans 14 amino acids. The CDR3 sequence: CASSVVGNGNTIYF. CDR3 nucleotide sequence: TGTGCCAGCAGTGTTGTGGGCAATGGAAACACCATATATTTT.

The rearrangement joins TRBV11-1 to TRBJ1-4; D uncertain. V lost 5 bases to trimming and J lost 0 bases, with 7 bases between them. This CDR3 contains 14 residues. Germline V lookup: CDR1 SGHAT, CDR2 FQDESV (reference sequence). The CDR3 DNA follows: TGTGCCAGCAGCCAAGACGCAACTAATGAAAAACTGTTTTTT. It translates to CASSQDATNEKLFF.

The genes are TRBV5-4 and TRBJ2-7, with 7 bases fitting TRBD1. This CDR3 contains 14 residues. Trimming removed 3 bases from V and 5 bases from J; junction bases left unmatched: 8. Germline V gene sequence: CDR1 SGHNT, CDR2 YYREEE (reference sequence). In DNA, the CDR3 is TGTGCCAGCAGCTACAAGGACAGGACTCACGAGCAGTACTTC. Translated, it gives CASSYKDRTHEQYF. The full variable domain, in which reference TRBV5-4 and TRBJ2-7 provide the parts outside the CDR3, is ETGVTQSPTHLIKTRGQQVTLRCSSQSGHNTVSWYQQALGQGPQFIFQYYREEENGRGNFPPRFSGLQFPNYSSELNVNALELDDSALYLCASSYKDRTHEQYFGPGTRLTVT.

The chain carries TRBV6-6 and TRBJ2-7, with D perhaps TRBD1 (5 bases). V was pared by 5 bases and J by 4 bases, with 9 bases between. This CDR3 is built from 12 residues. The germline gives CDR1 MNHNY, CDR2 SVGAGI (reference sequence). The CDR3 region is CASSTTGYEQYF. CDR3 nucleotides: TGTGCCAGCAGTACAACAGGATACGAGCAGTACTTC.

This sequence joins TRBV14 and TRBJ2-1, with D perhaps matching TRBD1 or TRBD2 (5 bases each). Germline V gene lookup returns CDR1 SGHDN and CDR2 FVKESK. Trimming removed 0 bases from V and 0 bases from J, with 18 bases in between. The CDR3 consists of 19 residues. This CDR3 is CASSQDRVRGASSYNEQFF. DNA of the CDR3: TGTGCCAGCAGCCAAGATAGGGTGAGGGGCGCAAGCTCCTACAATGAGCAGTTCTTC.

CDR3 amino acids: CASSSAPRGRTDTQYF. DNA of the CDR3: TGCGCCAGCAGCTCCGCCCCCCGGGGGCGCACAGATACGCAGTATTTT. The chain combines TRBV4-1 with TRBJ2-3; D tentatively fits TRBD1 or TRBD2 (6 bases each). This CDR3 has 16 amino acids. V lost 5 bases and J lost 1, with 16 bases in between. Germline CDR1 MGHRA, CDR2 YSYEKL.

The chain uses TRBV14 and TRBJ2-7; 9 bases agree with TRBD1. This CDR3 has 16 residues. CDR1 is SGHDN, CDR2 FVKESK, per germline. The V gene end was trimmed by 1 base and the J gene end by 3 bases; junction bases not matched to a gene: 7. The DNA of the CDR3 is TGTGCCAGCAGCCAAGCCACCGGGACAGGGTACTACGAGCAGTACTTC. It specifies CASSQATGTGYYEQYF.

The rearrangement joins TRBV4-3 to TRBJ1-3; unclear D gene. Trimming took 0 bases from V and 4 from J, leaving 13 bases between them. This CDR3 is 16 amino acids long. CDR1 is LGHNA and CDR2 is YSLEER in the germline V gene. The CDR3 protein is CASSQESRLIGNTIYF. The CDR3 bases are TGCGCCAGCAGCCAAGAATCGAGACTGATAGGAAACACCATATATTTT.

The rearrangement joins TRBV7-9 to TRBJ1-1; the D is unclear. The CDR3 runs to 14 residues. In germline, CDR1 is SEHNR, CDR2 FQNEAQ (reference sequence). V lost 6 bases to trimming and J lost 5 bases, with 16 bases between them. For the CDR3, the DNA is TGTGCCAGCAGGTCACGGCGAGGAGGGACTGAAGCTTTCTTT. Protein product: CASRSRRGGTEAFF.

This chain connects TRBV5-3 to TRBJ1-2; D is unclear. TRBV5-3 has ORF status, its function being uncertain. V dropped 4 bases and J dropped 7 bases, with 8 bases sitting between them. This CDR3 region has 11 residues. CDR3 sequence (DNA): TGTGCCAGAAGCCGAGGTGGTGGCTACACCTTC. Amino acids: CARSRGGGYTF.

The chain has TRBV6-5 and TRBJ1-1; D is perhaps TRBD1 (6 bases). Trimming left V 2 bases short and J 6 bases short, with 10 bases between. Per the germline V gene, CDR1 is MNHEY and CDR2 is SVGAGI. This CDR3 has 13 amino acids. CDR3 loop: CASSYGGPAEAFF. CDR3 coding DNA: TGTGCCAGCAGTTACGGGGGGCCGGCTGAAGCTTTCTTT.

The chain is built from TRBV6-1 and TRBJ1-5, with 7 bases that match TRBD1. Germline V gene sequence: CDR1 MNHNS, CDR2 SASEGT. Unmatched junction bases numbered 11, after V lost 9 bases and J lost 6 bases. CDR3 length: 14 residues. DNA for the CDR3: TGTGCCAGTGCTACAGGGGACTTCACTCAGCCCCAGCATTTT. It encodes CASATGDFTQPQHF.

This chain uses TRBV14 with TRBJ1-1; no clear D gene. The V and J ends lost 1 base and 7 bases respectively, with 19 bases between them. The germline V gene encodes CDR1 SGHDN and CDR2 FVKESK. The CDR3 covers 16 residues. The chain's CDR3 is CASSQARGEGGVEAFF. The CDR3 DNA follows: TGTGCCAGCAGCCAAGCTAGAGGAGAGGGCGGTGTTGAAGCTTTCTTT.

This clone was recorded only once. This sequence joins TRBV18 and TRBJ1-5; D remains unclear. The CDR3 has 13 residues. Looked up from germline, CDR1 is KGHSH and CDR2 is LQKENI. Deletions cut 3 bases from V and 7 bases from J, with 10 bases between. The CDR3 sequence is CASSPWGMQPQHF. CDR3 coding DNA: TGTGCCAGCTCACCCTGGGGTATGCAGCCCCAGCATTTT.

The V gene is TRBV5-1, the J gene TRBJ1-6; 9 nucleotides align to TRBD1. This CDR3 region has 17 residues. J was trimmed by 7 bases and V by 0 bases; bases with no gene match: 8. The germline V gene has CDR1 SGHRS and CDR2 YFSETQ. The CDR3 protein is CASSLGRDRARNSPLHF. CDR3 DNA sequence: TGCGCCAGCAGCTTGGGTAGGGACAGGGCGAGGAATTCACCCCTCCACTTT.

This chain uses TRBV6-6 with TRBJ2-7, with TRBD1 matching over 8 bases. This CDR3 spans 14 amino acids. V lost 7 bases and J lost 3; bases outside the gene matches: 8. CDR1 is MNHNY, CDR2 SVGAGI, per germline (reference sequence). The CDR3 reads CASNGQGDVYEQYF. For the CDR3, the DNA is TGTGCCAGCAACGGACAGGGCGATGTCTACGAGCAGTACTTC.

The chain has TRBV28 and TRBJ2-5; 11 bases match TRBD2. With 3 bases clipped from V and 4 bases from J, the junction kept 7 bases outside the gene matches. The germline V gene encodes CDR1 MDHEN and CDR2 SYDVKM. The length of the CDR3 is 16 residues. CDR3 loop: CASSFQLAGGRETQYF. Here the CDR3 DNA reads TGTGCCAGCAGTTTCCAATTAGCGGGAGGGAGAGAGACCCAGTACTTC. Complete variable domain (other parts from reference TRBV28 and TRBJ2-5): DVKVTQSSRYLVKRTGEKVFLECVQDMDHENMFWYRQDPGLGLRLIYFSYDVKMKEKGDIPEGYSVSREKKERFSLILESASTNQTSMYLCASSFQLAGGRETQYFGPGTRLLVL.